Sequencing of this T cell receptor beta chain was carried out in a study of control samples from healthy donors and cancer patients. Using immunoSEQ multiplex PCR, the repertoire was profiled, and TCRdb retains in-frame clones only, with some absent. This sample carries 95,000 to 150,000 clones, about 89% of them seen once, and the ten largest clones take 7.8%. Sequenced sample: blood. The source of this sequence is a woman between 18 and 29 years old in good health.

The CDR3 loop reads CASSHPRFYGYTF. DNA of the CDR3: TGTGCCAGCAGCCACCCTCGGTTTTATGGCTACACCTTC. The chain combines TRBV3-1 (or the pseudogene TRBV3-2) with TRBJ1-2; no clear D gene. The length of the CDR3 is 13 residues. V shed 3 bases and J shed 5 bases, with 10 bases lying between them. CDR1 and CDR2 from the germline V gene are LGHDT and YNNKEL (reference sequence).